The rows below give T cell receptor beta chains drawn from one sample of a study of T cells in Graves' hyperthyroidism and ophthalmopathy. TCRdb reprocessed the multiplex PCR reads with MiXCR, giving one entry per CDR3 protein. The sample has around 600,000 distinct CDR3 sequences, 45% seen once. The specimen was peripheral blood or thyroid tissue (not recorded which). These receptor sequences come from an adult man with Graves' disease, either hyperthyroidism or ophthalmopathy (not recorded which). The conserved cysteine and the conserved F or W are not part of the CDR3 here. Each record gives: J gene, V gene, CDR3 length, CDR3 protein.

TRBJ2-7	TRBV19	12	ASSEGLVNYEQY
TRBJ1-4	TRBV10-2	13	AISESDGRREKLF
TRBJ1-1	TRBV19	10	ASSIQSSEAF
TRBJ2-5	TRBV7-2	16	ASSSGPEGGRGRETQY
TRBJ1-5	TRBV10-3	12	AISEQGANQPQH
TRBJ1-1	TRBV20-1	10	SASSPSLEAF
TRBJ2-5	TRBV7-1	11	ASSSLARETQY
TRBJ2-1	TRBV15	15	ATSGRIQGARYNEQF
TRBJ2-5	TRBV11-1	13	ASSLVSVQKETQY
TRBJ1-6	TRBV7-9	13	ASSFRDIGNSPLH
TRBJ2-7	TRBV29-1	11	SVVADKVGEQY
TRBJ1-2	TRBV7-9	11	ASSLAPQRGYT
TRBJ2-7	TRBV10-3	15	AISESDPGRVSYEQY
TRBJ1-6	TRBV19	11	ASTGTGLSPLH
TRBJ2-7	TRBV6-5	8	ASGFAEQY
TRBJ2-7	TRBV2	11	ASSEEAAYEQY
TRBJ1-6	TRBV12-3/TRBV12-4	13	ASTPSGTANSPLH
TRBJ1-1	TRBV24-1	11	ATSDWGTGGAF
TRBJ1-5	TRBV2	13	ASSEERGVGQPQH
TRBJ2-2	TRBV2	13	ASSEVGTDTGELF
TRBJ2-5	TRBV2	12	ASNSGTRQETQY
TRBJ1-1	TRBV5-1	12	ASSLGPDGGEAF
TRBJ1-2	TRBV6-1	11	ASSLSERYGYT
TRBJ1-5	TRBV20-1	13	SATRDRGRGQPQH
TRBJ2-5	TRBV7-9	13	ASSLGGGTSETQY
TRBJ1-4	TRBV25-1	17	ASSEPRGLTQGWTEKLF
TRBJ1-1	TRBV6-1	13	ASSRRQISGTEAF
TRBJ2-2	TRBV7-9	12	ASSTYGGGGELF
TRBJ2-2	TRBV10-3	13	AIGLAGRNTGELF
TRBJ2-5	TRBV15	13	ATSRGHLGPETQY
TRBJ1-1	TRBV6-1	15	ASSPRQGVVSNTEAF
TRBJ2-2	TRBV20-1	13	SARGGTGVTGELF
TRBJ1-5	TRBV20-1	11	SAREDRNQPQH
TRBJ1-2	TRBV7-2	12	ASSADGSNYGYT
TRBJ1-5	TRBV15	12	ATSPDREAQPQH
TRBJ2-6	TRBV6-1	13	ASSLYSSGANVLT
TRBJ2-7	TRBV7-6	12	ASSTGTSFHEQY
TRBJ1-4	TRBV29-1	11	SVAWITGEKLF
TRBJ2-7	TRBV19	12	ASRTVHRSHEQY
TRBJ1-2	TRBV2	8	ASSGHGYT
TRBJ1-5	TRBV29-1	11	SVAAGGKSGQH
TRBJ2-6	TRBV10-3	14	AISPSPLSGANVLT
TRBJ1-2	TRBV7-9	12	ASSLSGGGVGYT
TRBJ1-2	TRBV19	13	ASSIQGGVGYGYT
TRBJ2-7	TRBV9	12	ASSELAGGREQY
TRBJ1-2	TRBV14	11	ASSQAGVYGYT
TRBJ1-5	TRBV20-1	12	SARVGGTNQPQH
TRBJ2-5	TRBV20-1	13	SARVSGGFQETQY
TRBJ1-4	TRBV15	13	ATTPGQTTNEKLF
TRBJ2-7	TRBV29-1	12	SPTRRDRAYEQY
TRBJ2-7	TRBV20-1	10	SARQGGLEQY
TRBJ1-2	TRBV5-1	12	TSRGAPGSLGYT
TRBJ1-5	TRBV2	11	ASSLSWNQPQH
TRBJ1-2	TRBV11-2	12	ASSHGTDGYGYT
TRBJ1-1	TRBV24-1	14	ATSDSTSGDGTEAF